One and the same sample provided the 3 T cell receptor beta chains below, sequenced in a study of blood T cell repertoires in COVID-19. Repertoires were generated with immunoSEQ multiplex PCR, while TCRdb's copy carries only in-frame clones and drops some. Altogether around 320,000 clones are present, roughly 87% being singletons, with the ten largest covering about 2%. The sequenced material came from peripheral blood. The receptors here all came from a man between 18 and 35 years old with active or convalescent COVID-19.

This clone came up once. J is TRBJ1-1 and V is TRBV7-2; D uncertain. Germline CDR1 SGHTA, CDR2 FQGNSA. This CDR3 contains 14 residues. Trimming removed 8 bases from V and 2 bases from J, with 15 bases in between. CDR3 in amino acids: CASEEEGYNTEAFF. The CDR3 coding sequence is TGTGCCAGCGAAGAGGAGGGCTACAACACTGAAGCTTTCTTT.

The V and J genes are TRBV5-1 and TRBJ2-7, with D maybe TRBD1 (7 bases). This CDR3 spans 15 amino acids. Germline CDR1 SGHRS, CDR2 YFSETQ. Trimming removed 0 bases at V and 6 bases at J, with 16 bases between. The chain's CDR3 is CASSLAEGALREQYF. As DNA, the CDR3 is TGCGCCAGCAGCTTGGCGGAGGGGGCGCTTCGCGAGCAGTACTTC.

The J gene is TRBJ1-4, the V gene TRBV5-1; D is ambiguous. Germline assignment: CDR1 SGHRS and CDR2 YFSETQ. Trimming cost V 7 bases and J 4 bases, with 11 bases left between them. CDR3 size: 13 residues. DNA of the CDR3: TGCGCCAGCCGACTGTTGGGTAATGAAAAACTGTTTTTT. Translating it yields CASRLLGNEKLFF. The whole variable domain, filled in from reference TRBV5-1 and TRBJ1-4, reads KAGVTQTPRYLIKTRGQQVTLSCSPISGHRSVSWYQQTPGQGLQFLFEYFSETQRNKGNFPGRFSGRQFSNSRSEMNVSTLELGDSALYLCASRLLGNEKLFFGSGTQLSVL.